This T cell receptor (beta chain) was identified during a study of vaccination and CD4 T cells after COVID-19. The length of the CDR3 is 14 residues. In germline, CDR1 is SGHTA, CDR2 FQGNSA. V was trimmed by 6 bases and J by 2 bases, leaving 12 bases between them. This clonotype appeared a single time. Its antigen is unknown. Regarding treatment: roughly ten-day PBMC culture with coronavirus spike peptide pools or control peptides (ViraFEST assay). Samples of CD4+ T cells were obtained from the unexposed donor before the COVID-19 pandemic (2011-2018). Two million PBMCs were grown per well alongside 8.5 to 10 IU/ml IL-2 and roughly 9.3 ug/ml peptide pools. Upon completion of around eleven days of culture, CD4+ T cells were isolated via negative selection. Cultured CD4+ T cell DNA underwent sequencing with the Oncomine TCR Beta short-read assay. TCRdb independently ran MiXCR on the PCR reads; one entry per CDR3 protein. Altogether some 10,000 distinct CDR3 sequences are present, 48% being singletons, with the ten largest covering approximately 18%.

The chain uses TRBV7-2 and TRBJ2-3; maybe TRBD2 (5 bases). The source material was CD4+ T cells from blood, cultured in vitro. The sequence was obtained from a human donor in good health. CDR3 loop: CASRKGEITDTQYF. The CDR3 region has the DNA TGTGCCAGCAGGAAGGGAGAGATCACAGATACGCAGTATTTT.